These T cell receptor beta chains were read from a single sample in a study of human T cells and chemical hapten exposure. TCRdb analysed the RACE reads with MiXCR anew, one entry per CDR3 protein. The data show around 47,000 distinct CDR3 sequences, about 3.7% seen once. Sample: whole blood. The receptors derive from a human donor in good health. Some clones in this sample may be carry-over from other donors' samples. The CDR3 runs from the conserved cysteine through the conserved F or W. A D gene is named only where the DNA matches it firmly. A clone size is listed for some rows: how often the clone was seen (once, few, many), or a class if it is expanded.

d_gene: NA; j_gene: TRBJ2-7; abundance: many; v_gene: TRBV28; CDR3aa: CASSDRTGSSYEQYF; CDR3nt: TGTGCCAGCAGTGATCGGACGGGTAGCTCCTACGAGCAGTACTTC
d_gene: TRBD1; j_gene: TRBJ2-2; abundance: many; v_gene: TRBV29-1; CDR3aa: CSVGQGTVFGELFF; CDR3nt: TGCAGCGTCGGACAGGGGACGGTTTTCGGGGAGCTGTTTTTT
d_gene: NA; j_gene: TRBJ2-6; abundance: many; v_gene: TRBV27; CDR3aa: CASSSGTAALFANVLTF; CDR3nt: TGTGCCAGCAGTAGTGGGACTGCAGCTCTTTTCGCCAACGTCCTGACTTTC
d_gene: NA; j_gene: TRBJ1-1; abundance: many; v_gene: TRBV30; CDR3aa: CAWSYGGTEAFF; CDR3nt: TGTGCCTGGAGTTATGGAGGCACTGAAGCTTTCTTT
d_gene: TRBD1; j_gene: TRBJ1-5; abundance: many; v_gene: TRBV28; CDR3aa: CASSRTLGQTNQPQHF; CDR3nt: TGTGCCAGCAGTCGTACCCTGGGACAGACCAATCAGCCCCAGCATTTT
d_gene: NA; j_gene: TRBJ1-5; abundance: many; v_gene: TRBV27; CDR3aa: CASRGAAGVNQPQHF; CDR3nt: TGTGCCAGCAGAGGGGCAGCGGGAGTAAATCAGCCCCAGCATTTT
d_gene: TRBD2; j_gene: TRBJ2-6; abundance: NA; v_gene: TRBV27; CDR3aa: CASSLSPGGLGSGANVLTF; CDR3nt: TGTGCCAGCAGTTTATCGCCGGGGGGGCTGGGCTCTGGGGCCAACGTCCTGACTTTC
d_gene: TRBD2; j_gene: TRBJ2-1; abundance: few; v_gene: TRBV6-5; CDR3aa: CASSYRGLAGHGEQFF; CDR3nt: TGTGCCAGCAGTTACAGGGGACTAGCGGGCCATGGGGAGCAGTTCTTC
d_gene: NA; j_gene: TRBJ2-7; abundance: many; v_gene: TRBV5-1; CDR3aa: CASSPWRGTHEQYF; CDR3nt: TGCGCCAGCAGCCCATGGAGGGGAACCCACGAGCAGTACTTC
d_gene: TRBD1; j_gene: TRBJ1-2; abundance: NA; v_gene: TRBV5-1; CDR3aa: CASSVGQGIYGYTF; CDR3nt: TGCGCCAGCAGCGTGGGACAGGGGATCTATGGCTACACCTTC
d_gene: NA; j_gene: TRBJ2-1; abundance: many; v_gene: TRBV27; CDR3aa: CASSIMRGWGEQFF; CDR3nt: TGTGCCAGCAGTATTATGCGGGGTTGGGGTGAGCAGTTCTTC
d_gene: TRBD1; j_gene: TRBJ2-5; abundance: many; v_gene: TRBV29-1; CDR3aa: CSVRTGGRETQYF; CDR3nt: TGCAGCGTTAGGACAGGGGGTCGAGAGACCCAGTACTTC
d_gene: TRBD2; j_gene: TRBJ2-1; abundance: many; v_gene: TRBV3-1; CDR3aa: CASSQALTLGLARNEQFF; CDR3nt: TGTGCCAGCAGCCAAGCTCTCACCCTGGGACTAGCGAGGAATGAGCAGTTCTTC
d_gene: TRBD2; j_gene: TRBJ2-5; abundance: many; v_gene: TRBV7-2; CDR3aa: CASSLGGSGRGETQYF; CDR3nt: TGTGCCAGCAGCTTAGGGGGTAGCGGGAGAGGGGAGACCCAGTACTTC
d_gene: NA; j_gene: TRBJ2-4; abundance: many; v_gene: TRBV25-1; CDR3aa: CASSDQGIAKNIQYF; CDR3nt: TGTGCCAGCAGTGACCAGGGGATAGCCAAAAACATTCAGTACTTC
d_gene: TRBD2; j_gene: TRBJ2-1; abundance: many; v_gene: TRBV18; CDR3aa: CASSPPASGRDYNEQFF; CDR3nt: TGTGCCAGCTCGCCCCCGGCTAGCGGGAGAGACTACAATGAGCAGTTCTTC
d_gene: NA; j_gene: TRBJ1-5; abundance: NA; v_gene: TRBV29-1; CDR3aa: CSVQGPDQPQHF; CDR3nt: TGCAGCGTCCAGGGACCGGATCAGCCCCAGCATTTT
d_gene: NA; j_gene: TRBJ2-7; abundance: many; v_gene: TRBV10-3; CDR3aa: CAIGGRGPSYEQYF; CDR3nt: TGTGCCATCGGGGGCCGGGGTCCCTCCTACGAGCAGTACTTC
d_gene: NA; j_gene: TRBJ1-5; abundance: few; v_gene: TRBV2; CDR3aa: CASSGRARGNQPQHF; CDR3nt: TGTGCCAGCAGTGGGAGGGCAAGGGGCAATCAGCCCCAGCATTTT
d_gene: NA; j_gene: TRBJ2-1; abundance: NA; v_gene: TRBV6-6; CDR3aa: CASSYRVQAPHNEQFF; CDR3nt: TGTGCCAGCAGTTACAGGGTGCAGGCCCCCCACAATGAGCAGTTCTTC
d_gene: TRBD2; j_gene: TRBJ2-1; abundance: NA; v_gene: TRBV10-3; CDR3aa: CAISQRESSYNEQFF; CDR3nt: TGTGCCATCAGTCAGCGGGAGAGCTCCTACAATGAGCAGTTCTTC
d_gene: NA; j_gene: TRBJ1-6; abundance: many; v_gene: TRBV20-1; CDR3aa: CSARGPPSYPRRDNSPLHF; CDR3nt: TGCAGTGCTAGAGGGCCGCCCAGCTATCCTCGTCGGGACAATTCACCCCTCCACTTT
d_gene: NA; j_gene: TRBJ1-2; abundance: many; v_gene: TRBV10-3; CDR3aa: CAIRGTWGGYTF; CDR3nt: TGTGCCATCAGGGGGACTTGGGGCGGCTACACCTTC
d_gene: NA; j_gene: TRBJ1-2; abundance: NA; v_gene: TRBV24-1; CDR3aa: CATSDPSGTAYGYTF; CDR3nt: TGTGCCACCAGTGATCCGTCCGGGACGGCTTATGGCTACACCTTC
d_gene: NA; j_gene: TRBJ2-7; abundance: many; v_gene: TRBV6-5; CDR3aa: CASSYVGGFYEQYF; CDR3nt: TGTGCCAGCAGTTACGTTGGGGGTTTTTACGAGCAGTACTTC